This entry lists 32 T cell receptor beta chains sequenced from one sample in a study of blood T cell repertoires in COVID-19 (dated by TCRdb to 2020 to 2021). Library method: the immunoSEQ multiplex PCR assay. The table was pulled from immuneACCESS by TCRdb, which kept in-frame rearrangements only. Such tables lose some clones; where checked, under half of the loss comes from unresolved V genes, and the rest has no known cause. The sample data list about 170,000 clones, and around 82% of these were observed just once. Jointly, the top ten make up roughly 4% of the sample. Specimen: PBMCs or T cells enriched from blood (not recorded which). The source of these receptors is a woman aged 45 to 65 in a cohort exposed to, infected with or recovered from COVID-19 (not recorded which).

The gene calls are TRBV7-2 and TRBJ1-1; possible D gene TRBD1, 6 bases. The germline gives CDR1 SGHTA, CDR2 FQGNSA. V was shortened by 4 bases and J by 4 bases, with 16 bases between the two germline ends. The CDR3 totals 15 residues. CDR3 DNA: TGTGCCAGCAGCTCCCCGCCCCTGACAGGCACTGAAGCTTTCTTT. Translating gives CASSSPPLTGTEAFF.

The genes are TRBV7-8 and TRBJ2-6, with a tentative D call TRBD1 (6 bases). The V end lost 5 bases, the J end lost 0 bases, and 17 bases lay between the germline ends. From germline, CDR1 is SGHVS and CDR2 FQNEAQ. The CDR3 is made up of 18 amino acids. CDR3 amino acids: CASSLQGFTPSGANVLTF. The CDR3 bases are TGTGCCAGCAGCCTACAGGGTTTTACCCCCTCTGGGGCCAACGTCCTGACTTTC.

V gene TRBV11-2 combines with J gene TRBJ1-3, with D possibly matching TRBD1 (6 bases). V lost 1 base and J 0 bases, leaving 10 bases between the germline ends. CDR1 and CDR2 from the germline V gene are SGHAT and FQNNGV. The CDR3 runs 16 residues. CDR3 bases: TGTGCCAGCAGCTTAGTTGGGACACTCTCTGGAAACACCATATATTTT. It translates to CASSLVGTLSGNTIYF.

V and J are TRBV4-1 and TRBJ2-7, with D perhaps TRBD2 (6 bases). CDR3 length equals 14 residues. Trimming removed 1 base from V and 3 bases from J, with 10 bases in between. Germline lookup yields CDR1 MGHRA and CDR2 YSYEKL. The CDR3, as DNA: TGCGCCAGCAGCCAAGCCGGGAGCAACTACGAGCAGTACTTC. Translated, it gives CASSQAGSNYEQYF.

V gene TRBV28 combines with J gene TRBJ2-5; D may be TRBD2 (6 bases). Germline V gene lookup returns CDR1 MDHEN and CDR2 SYDVKM. The CDR3 totals 15 residues. Between the trimmed V and J ends, which lost 7 bases and 5 bases, there was a span of 20 bases. CDR3 bases: TGTGCCAGCACTATTGGAGGGAACGGGGCGGAGACCCAGTACTTC. Translation: CASTIGGNGAETQYF.

The chain recombines TRBV9 with TRBJ1-1; D remains ambiguous. The CDR3 contains 15 residues. V was pared by 0 bases and J by 1 base, with 10 bases between. Germline CDR1 reads SGDLS; CDR2 reads YYNGEE. Here the CDR3 DNA reads TGTGCCAGCAGCGTAGCGGCAGGCCGGAACACTGAAGCTTTCTTT. Amino acids: CASSVAAGRNTEAFF.

With regard to this clone: Mismatch with germline at one junction end may stem from a read error. CDR3 DNA sequence: TGTGCCAGCAGCTACTATAGGACTAGCGTGAACATTCAGTACTTC. Translated, it gives CASSYYRTSVNIQYF. The chain recombines TRBV6-6 with TRBJ2-4, with 9 bases lining up with TRBD2. This CDR3 has 15 amino acids. The V gene's germline CDR1 is MNHNY and CDR2 SVGAGI (reference sequence).

The chain's CDR3 is CASSIIPTGGEDGYTF. As DNA, the CDR3 is TGTGCCAGTAGTATAATCCCTACAGGTGGTGAGGATGGCTACACCTTC. The V call is TRBV19, the J call TRBJ1-2; TRBD1 is a possible D gene (5 bases). In germline, CDR1 is LNHDA, CDR2 SQIVND (reference sequence). The CDR3 length is 16 residues. V was clipped by 2 bases and J by 6 bases, with 19 bases between them.

This clone has just a few counts. The chain employs TRBV7-2 and TRBJ1-2, with D possibly matching TRBD1 (5 bases). Between the trimmed V and J ends, which lost 7 bases and 8 bases, there was a span of 23 bases. The CDR3 consists of 15 residues. CDR1 and CDR2 (germline): SGHTA, FQGNSA. CDR3 region: CASIQARGIRIGYTF. In nucleotides, the CDR3 is TGTGCCAGCATACAAGCCCGGGGGATTAGAATAGGCTACACCTTC.

The chain couples TRBV5-8 to TRBJ1-6; D not resolved. Germline V gives CDR1 SGHTS, CDR2 YDEGEE. The CDR3 spans 14 residues. V was pared by 4 bases and J by 6 bases, with 11 bases between. The CDR3: CASSPRRGNSPLHF. The CDR3 DNA reads TGTGCCAGCAGCCCGCGCCGGGGTAATTCACCCCTCCACTTT.

Here the CDR3 DNA reads TGTGCCAGCAGTTCCAACGGGGGGCTGAACACTGAAGCTTTCTTT. Translating gives CASSSNGGLNTEAFF. The chain couples TRBV6-5 to TRBJ1-1, with a weak D call TRBD1 (6 bases). With 4 bases removed from V and 0 bases from J, the gap between germline ends came to 12 bases. The germline gives CDR1 MNHEY, CDR2 SVGAGI. This CDR3 is built from 15 residues.

The chain uses TRBV7-2 and TRBJ1-2; 8 nucleotides match TRBD1. J was trimmed by 5 bases and V by 2 bases; bases with no gene match: 10. Germline CDR1 reads SGHTA; CDR2 reads FQGNSA. The CDR3 sequence is 16 residues long. The CDR3 protein is CASSLKDREVNYGYTF. The CDR3 coding sequence is TGTGCCAGCAGCTTAAAGGACAGGGAGGTTAATTATGGCTACACCTTC. Combining the CDR3 with reference TRBV7-2 and TRBJ1-2 gives the whole variable domain GAGVSQSPSNKVTEKGKDVELRCDPISGHTALYWYRQSLGQGLEFLIYFQGNSAPDKSGLPSDRFSAERTGGSVSTLTIQRTQQEDSAVYLCASSLKDREVNYGYTFGSGTRLTVV.

The chain is built from TRBV19 and TRBJ1-5; a weak D match, TRBD1 (6 bases). The CDR3 runs 15 residues. V shed 6 bases and J shed 2 bases, with 14 bases lying between them. Germline V CDR1 and CDR2: LNHDA, SQIVND (reference sequence). CDR3 coding DNA: TGTGCCAGTAGGGACAGTCGGGGTGGCAATCAGCCCCAGCATTTT. It translates to CASRDSRGGNQPQHF.

This chain joins TRBV6-5 and TRBJ1-2, with 8 bases aligning to TRBD1. The CDR3 length is 13 residues. From germline, CDR1 is MNHEY and CDR2 SVGAGI. J gave up 8 bases and V 4 bases, and 6 bases lay outside the gene matches. The CDR3: CASSSRTGYGYTF. In DNA form, the CDR3 reads TGTGCCAGCAGTTCAAGGACAGGGTACGGCTACACCTTC.

This sequence joins TRBV6-2 or TRBV6-3 and TRBJ2-3, with 7 bases lining up with TRBD2. CDR1 and CDR2 (germline): MNHEY, SVGEGT. The J segment lost 3 bases and the V segment lost 5 bases, leaving 8 bases of the junction unmatched. This CDR3 has 15 amino acids. In nucleotides, the CDR3 is TGTGCCAGCAGTCCCCGGGGAGCGGGGACAGATACGCAGTATTTT. Its translation: CASSPRGAGTDTQYF.

V and J are TRBV10-3 and TRBJ1-2; tentatively, D is TRBD1 (6 bases). Trimming removed 6 bases from V and 2 bases from J, with 16 bases in between. There are 15 residues in the CDR3. Germline lookup yields CDR1 ENHRY and CDR2 SYGVKD. The CDR3 nucleotides read TGTGCCATCAGCGAGAAGGGGGACGGAAACTATGGCTACACCTTC. Protein: CAISEKGDGNYGYTF.

V usage is TRBV21-1 and J usage is TRBJ2-5; TRBD2 is the table's D call and was not checked against the DNA. TRBV21-1 is a recognized pseudogene. This CDR3 region has 12 residues. The chain's CDR3 is CASSRDQETQYF. The CDR3 DNA is TGTGCCAGCAGTCGGGATCAAGAGACCCAGTACTTC.

This clone was observed once. This chain connects TRBV13 to TRBJ2-5, with TRBD1 matching over 7 bases. This CDR3 is built from 13 residues. With 8 bases clipped from V and 5 bases from J, the junction kept 8 bases outside the gene matches. Germline V gene lookup returns CDR1 PRHDT and CDR2 FYEKMQ (reference sequence). The CDR3 nucleotides read TGTGCCAGCGGCGACAGGGTGAGGGAGACCCAGTACTTC. Protein: CASGDRVRETQYF. The full variable domain, completed using reference TRBV13 and TRBJ2-5, is AAGVIQSPRHLIKEKRETATLKCYPIPRHDTVYWYQQGPGQDPQFLISFYEKMQSDKGSIPDRFSAQQFSDYHSELNMSSLELGDSALYFCASGDRVRETQYFGPGTRLLVL.

This sequence joins TRBV7-9 and TRBJ2-3; 8 bases align to TRBD2. The germline CDR1 and CDR2 sequences are SEHNR and FQNEAQ (reference sequence). This CDR3 is built from 16 residues. V shed 5 bases and J 0 bases; nucleotides not matched to a gene: 7. CDR3 region: CASSLRTGGSTDTQYF. CDR3 DNA: TGTGCCAGCAGCCTGCGAACGGGAGGGAGCACAGATACGCAGTATTTT.

This clone has a handful of counts. The chain employs TRBV12-5 and TRBJ2-3; the D is unclear. V gave up 1 base and J gave up 0 bases, with 2 bases separating them. From germline, CDR1 is LGHNT and CDR2 FRNRAP. The CDR3 spans 13 residues. The DNA of the CDR3 is TGTGCTAGTGGTTTGGCGAGCACAGATACGCAGTATTTT. Residues: CASGLASTDTQYF.

The V call is TRBV28, the J call TRBJ2-1; D is unclear. Germline CDR1 MDHEN, CDR2 SYDVKM. The CDR3 consists of 11 residues. V was clipped by 5 bases and J by 6 bases, with 5 bases between them. CDR3 coding DNA: TGTGCCAGCAGTCCGGGCAATGAGCAGTTCTTC. Amino acids: CASSPGNEQFF.

This chain's CDR3 is CASTPGTSGGHGTQYF. For the CDR3, the DNA is TGTGCCAGCACCCCCGGGACTAGCGGGGGTCACGGTACGCAGTATTTT. The rearrangement links TRBV6-2 or TRBV6-3 to TRBJ2-3, with 14 positions matching TRBD2. CDR3 length: 16 residues. CDR1 and CDR2 (germline): MNHEY, SVGEGT. Unmatched junction bases numbered 11, after V lost 7 bases and J lost 8 bases.

This chain connects TRBV7-3 to TRBJ2-3; TRBD2 aligns across 13 bases. Germline trimming cut 2 bases from V and 1 base from J; bases unmatched to any gene: 0. Germline loops: CDR1 SGHTA, CDR2 FQGTGA. CDR3 length: 16 amino acids. DNA for the CDR3: TGTGCCAGCAGCTTAGGACTAGCGGGGGGCACAGATACGCAGTATTTT. Translated, it gives CASSLGLAGGTDTQYF.

The chain has TRBV4-3 and TRBJ2-5; D is unresolved. This CDR3 comprises 12 residues. The germline V gene has CDR1 LGHNA and CDR2 YSLEER. V was shortened by 4 bases and J by 7 bases, with 10 bases between the two germline ends. The CDR3 region has the DNA TGCGCCAGCAGCCCTTCCGGCGGGACCCAGTACTTC. This sequence encodes CASSPSGGTQYF.

The chain uses TRBV5-4 and TRBJ1-3; 11 nucleotides agree with TRBD1. V lost 4 bases to trimming and J lost 0 bases; unmatched junction nucleotides: 12. This CDR3 region has 19 residues. Germline V gene lookup returns CDR1 SGHNT and CDR2 YYREEE (reference sequence). The CDR3 reads CASSTGQGAWGSSGNTIYF. DNA of the CDR3: TGTGCCAGCAGCACCGGACAGGGGGCTTGGGGGAGCTCTGGAAACACCATATATTTT. Supplemented by reference TRBV5-4 and TRBJ1-3, the full variable domain reads ETGVTQSPTHLIKTRGQQVTLRCSSQSGHNTVSWYQQALGQGPQFIFQYYREEENGRGNFPPRFSGLQFPNYSSELNVNALELDDSALYLCASSTGQGAWGSSGNTIYFGEGSWLTVV.

The CDR3 loop is CASTLSFSGNTIYF. The CDR3 bases are TGTGCCAGCACCCTATCATTTTCTGGAAACACCATATATTTT. This sequence joins TRBV28 and TRBJ1-3; D remains ambiguous. Per germline, CDR1 MDHEN and CDR2 SYDVKM. This CDR3 is 14 amino acids long. With 7 bases removed from V and 1 base from J, the gap between germline ends came to 11 bases.

The rearrangement uses TRBV2 and TRBJ2-2, with 7 bases identical to TRBD1. The J segment lost 7 bases and the V segment lost 1 base, leaving 6 bases of the junction unmatched. The CDR3 contains 15 residues. Germline CDR1 SNHLY, CDR2 FYNNEI. CDR3 amino acids: CASSEVVRGNGELFF. CDR3 coding DNA: TGTGCCAGCAGTGAAGTAGTCAGGGGGAACGGGGAGCTGTTTTTT.

The chain employs TRBV28 and TRBJ2-5; no clear D. Looked up from germline, CDR1 is MDHEN and CDR2 is SYDVKM. Trimming pared 4 bases from V and 2 bases from J, leaving 11 bases between. This CDR3 has 14 amino acids. The CDR3 nucleotides read TGTGCCAGCAGTTCGGTGGGCAGGCAAGAGACCCAGTACTTC. Encoded protein: CASSSVGRQETQYF.

This chain connects TRBV7-8 to TRBJ1-2; D gene uncertain. The CDR3 runs 13 residues. V gave up 5 bases and J gave up 4 bases, with 11 bases separating them. Germline CDR1 SGHVS, CDR2 FQNEAQ. The CDR3: CASSVNRFYGYTF. The CDR3 coding sequence is TGTGCCAGCAGCGTGAACAGATTCTATGGCTACACCTTC.

J is TRBJ2-7 and V is TRBV11-2; TRBD1 matches 9 bases. V shed 6 bases, J shed 2 bases, and the junction held 5 bases outside the gene matches. In germline, CDR1 is SGHAT, CDR2 FQNNGV. CDR3 length equals 14 residues. As DNA, the CDR3 is TGTGCCAGCAGTTCCGGGACAGGGCCCTACGAGCAGTACTTC. Encoded protein: CASSSGTGPYEQYF. Together with reference TRBV11-2 and TRBJ2-7, the CDR3 gives the full variable domain: EAGVAQSPRYKIIEKRQSVAFWCNPISGHATLYWYQQILGQGPKLLIQFQNNGVVDDSQLPKDRFSAERLKGVDSTLKIQPAKLEDSAVYLCASSSGTGPYEQYFGPGTRLTVT.

The V gene is TRBV7-2, the J gene TRBJ1-4, with TRBD1 matching 8 bases. Losses at the gene ends were 2 bases for V and 7 bases for J; bases not matched to a gene: 6. This CDR3 spans 15 amino acids. Germline V gene data show CDR1 as SGHTA and CDR2 as FQGNSA. CDR3 sequence: CASSLQDRAFEKLFF. The CDR3 nucleotides are TGTGCCAGCAGCTTACAGGACAGGGCTTTTGAAAAACTGTTTTTT. Full variable domain (outside the CDR3, taken from reference TRBV7-2 and TRBJ1-4): GAGVSQSPSNKVTEKGKDVELRCDPISGHTALYWYRQSLGQGLEFLIYFQGNSAPDKSGLPSDRFSAERTGGSVSTLTIQRTQQEDSAVYLCASSLQDRAFEKLFFGSGTQLSVL.

CDR3 amino acids: CASSDGGPANEKLFF. In DNA form, the CDR3 reads TGTGCCAGCAGTGACGGGGGACCTGCTAATGAAAAACTGTTTTTT. The chain has TRBV6-6 and TRBJ1-4, with D tentatively TRBD1 (5 bases). V dropped 5 bases and J dropped 3 bases, with 13 bases sitting between them. The CDR3 is made up of 15 amino acids. CDR1 MNHNY and CDR2 SVGAGI come from the germline V gene (reference sequence).